This TCR beta chain is from a study of CD8 T cell repertoires and HIV-1 epitope variants. V was pared by 0 bases and J by 7 bases, with 15 bases of the junction left unmatched. The CDR3 is 19 amino acids. In germline, CDR1 is SGDLS, CDR2 YYNGEE. TCRdb's copy holds only in-frame clones and misses some; the assay was immunoSEQ multiplex PCR. Of approximately 4,900 clones listed, more than 65% are singletons. Regarding this clone: Its antigen is currently unknown.

The receptor was derived from a male donor with HIV. Input material: cultured CD8+ T cells derived from PBMCs. The rearrangement uses TRBV9 and TRBJ1-6, with 8 bases that match TRBD1. CDR3 in DNA: TGTGCCAGCAGCGTAGACAAAGGGACAGGCTCTGGGGGGAATTCACCCCTCCACTTT. As protein: CASSVDKGTGSGGNSPLHF.